This T cell receptor (beta chain) was identified in a study of cytomegalovirus exposure and HLA in healthy donors. On the study more broadly: Drawn from HLA-typed donors, about 85 million unique TCRs were held in an early data release.

For this clone: The antigen is undetermined.

Primers included in the PCR were 60 Vbeta and 13 Jbeta primers. The data were produced by immunoSEQ multiplex PCR, yet TCRdb's version contains in-frame clones alone and is incomplete. Seen here are around 200,000 clones, less than 85% observed once, and the top ten hold 0.65% to 0.75%. Study results and caveats: TCR sequences were mostly rare, though some public TCRs occurred in many donors.

Unrecorded immune exposure was likely among donors, who were nominally healthy when sampled. The TCR originated in a boy younger than 18 in good health and CMV-seronegative. Source material: PBMCs.

This CDR3 is CASSLDSYEQFF. The CDR3 bases are TGTGCCAGCAGCTTAGATTCCTATGAGCAGTTCTTC. The gene calls are TRBV11-3 and TRBJ2-1, with D unresolved. V shed 0 bases and J shed 8 bases, with 5 bases lying between them. Germline V gene sequence: CDR1 SGHNT, CDR2 YENEEA. The CDR3 is made up of 12 amino acids. Using reference TRBV11-3 and TRBJ2-1 for the parts outside the CDR3, the full variable domain is EAGVVQSPRYKIIEKKQPVAFWCNPISGHNTLYWYLQNLGQGPELLIRYENEEAVDDSQLPKDRFSAERLKGVDSTLKIQPAELGDSAVYLCASSLDSYEQFFGPGTRLTVL.